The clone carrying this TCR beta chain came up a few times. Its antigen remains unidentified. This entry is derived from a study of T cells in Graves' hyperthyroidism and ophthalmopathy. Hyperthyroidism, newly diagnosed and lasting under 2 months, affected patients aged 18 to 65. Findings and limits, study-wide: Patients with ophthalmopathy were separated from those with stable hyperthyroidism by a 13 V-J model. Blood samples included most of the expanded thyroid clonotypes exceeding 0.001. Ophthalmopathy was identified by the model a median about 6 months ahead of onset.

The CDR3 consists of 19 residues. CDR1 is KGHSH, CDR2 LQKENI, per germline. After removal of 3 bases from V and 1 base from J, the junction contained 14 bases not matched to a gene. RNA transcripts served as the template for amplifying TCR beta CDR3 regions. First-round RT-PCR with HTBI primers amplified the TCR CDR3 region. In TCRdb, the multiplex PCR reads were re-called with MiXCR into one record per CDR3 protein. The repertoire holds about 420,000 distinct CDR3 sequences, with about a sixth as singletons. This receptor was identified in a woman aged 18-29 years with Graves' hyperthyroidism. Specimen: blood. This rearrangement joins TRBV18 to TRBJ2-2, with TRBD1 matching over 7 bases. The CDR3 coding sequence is TGTGCCAGCTCACCCCAACCTCCCCGTTGGACAGGGAACACCGGGGAGCTGTTTTTT. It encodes CASSPQPPRWTGNTGELFF. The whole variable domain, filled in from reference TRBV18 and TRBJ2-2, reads NAGVMQNPRHLVRRRGQEARLRCSPMKGHSHVYWYRQLPEEGLKFMVYLQKENIIDESGMPKERFSAEFPKEGPSILRIQQVVRGDSAAYFCASSPQPPRWTGNTGELFFGEGSRLTVL.